This record looks at one T cell receptor beta chain sequence and its context. Its target is unknown. The record originates from a study of blood T cells in healthy people across ages. Regarding the study as a whole: Long-lived donors had more naive CD4+ cells and higher diversity than aged donors.

A sample-barcoded 5' primer and a J-beta primer mix were used in a second PCR of roughly 7 to 12 cycles. TCRdb re-called the 5' RACE reads with MiXCR, one entry per CDR3 protein. The sample consists of more than 900,000 distinct CDR3 sequences, approximately 25% of them appearing once. Germline values: CDR1 MDHEN, CDR2 SYDVKM. This CDR3 comprises 16 residues. V shed 3 bases, J shed 6 bases, and the junction held 8 bases outside the gene matches. These records were also assigned to another study, of T cells of mothers and their children.

The source material was blood. The sequence was collected from a girl aged 2 to 9 in good health. V is TRBV28 and J is TRBJ1-5; 10 bases agree with TRBD1. The CDR3 region has the DNA TGTGCCAGCAGTTTTTGGGGACAGGGGCAGCTTCAGCCCCAGCATTTT. Protein sequence: CASSFWGQGQLQPQHF.